The 26 T cell receptor beta chains in this list originate from one sample, sequenced in a study of blood T cell repertoires in COVID-19 (dated by TCRdb to between 2020 and 2021). Preparation of the library involved the immunoSEQ multiplex PCR assay. What TCRdb holds here is the immuneACCESS table cut down to in-frame rearrangements. Part of the clones is not present; checked against another copy, under half of the missing clones reflect an unresolved V gene, and the others are unexplained. For this sample the table gives roughly 230,000 clones, of which around 83% were detected only once. The top ten hold around 0.98% of the sample. The source material was peripheral blood. Receptors originate from a man aged 35-49 years with acute or convalescent COVID-19.

The chain is built from TRBV27 and TRBJ1-3; no firm D call. Trimming shortened V by 5 bases and J by 0 bases, and 11 bases separated the two germline ends. Germline lookup yields CDR1 MNHEY and CDR2 SMNVEV (reference sequence). This CDR3 is built from 15 residues. The CDR3 is CASSRTGDSGNTIYF. The CDR3 nucleotides are TGTGCCAGCAGTAGGACCGGGGACTCTGGAAACACCATATATTTT.

V is TRBV12-3 or TRBV12-4 and J is TRBJ2-7; TRBD1 aligns across 10 bases. V lost 3 bases and J lost 5; bases outside the gene matches: 1. The CDR3 extends over 13 amino acids. CDR3 loop: CASSFGTGDEQYF. CDR3 nucleotides: TGTGCCAGCAGTTTTGGGACAGGGGACGAGCAGTACTTC.

The V gene is TRBV6-5, the J gene TRBJ1-2; 8 bases are shared with TRBD1. Looked up from germline, CDR1 is MNHEY and CDR2 is SVGAGI. This CDR3 is built from 14 residues. The junction had 5 bases not matched to a gene; V was cut back by 6 bases and J by 2 bases. The CDR3 DNA sequence: TGTGCCAGCAGATTGACAGGGGAGAACTATGGCTACACCTTC. Translated, it gives CASRLTGENYGYTF.

The chain couples TRBV7-3 to TRBJ1-2, with D perhaps matching TRBD1 (5 bases). The CDR3 is made up of 15 amino acids. The V end was cut by 5 bases, the J end by 4 bases, with 17 bases between. Germline CDR1 SGHTA, CDR2 FQGTGA. In DNA, the CDR3 is TGTGCCAGCAGCCCGGGACTCAGGGACCTCTATGGCTACACCTTC. Protein: CASSPGLRDLYGYTF.

This chain links TRBV4-2 with TRBJ2-1; 9 positions match TRBD1. The CDR3 length is 14 residues. Germline V gene sequence: CDR1 LGHNA, CDR2 YNFKEQ. J gave up 13 bases and V 0 bases, and 7 bases lay outside the gene matches. CDR3 nucleotide sequence: TGTGCCAGCAGCCAAGAGATAAGGGACAGGGATCAGTTCTTC. This sequence encodes CASSQEIRDRDQFF.

V usage is TRBV5-4 and J usage is TRBJ2-6; a weak D match, TRBD2 (5 bases). The CDR3 spans 17 residues. Deletions cut 4 bases from V and 0 bases from J, with 14 bases between. The germline CDR1 and CDR2 sequences are SGHNT and YYREEE (reference sequence). The CDR3 here is CASSLAGPISGANVLTF. The CDR3 bases are TGTGCCAGCAGCCTAGCCGGTCCGATCTCTGGGGCCAACGTCCTGACTTTC. Full variable domain (rest looked up from reference TRBV5-4 and TRBJ2-6): ETGVTQSPTHLIKTRGQQVTLRCSSQSGHNTVSWYQQALGQGPQFIFQYYREEENGRGNFPPRFSGLQFPNYSSELNVNALELDDSALYLCASSLAGPISGANVLTFGAGSRLTVL.

The chain joins TRBV7-9 to TRBJ2-7; 11 positions agree with TRBD1. Looked up from germline, CDR1 is SEHNR and CDR2 is FQNEAQ (reference sequence). V lost 1 base to trimming and J lost 6 bases; unmatched junction nucleotides: 2. The CDR3 extends over 14 amino acids. In DNA form, the CDR3 reads TGTGCCAGCAGCTTAGGGACAGGGGGCGGCGAGCAGTACTTC. Residues: CASSLGTGGGEQYF.

V is TRBV19 and J is TRBJ1-2; 10 bases align to TRBD1. The CDR3 totals 17 residues. CDR1 and CDR2 from the germline V gene are LNHDA and SQIVND (reference sequence). V lost 5 bases, J lost 2 bases, and 11 bases stayed unmatched. This CDR3 reads CASSPTGTGVSNYGYTF. The CDR3 DNA sequence: TGTGCCAGTAGTCCCACCGGGACAGGGGTTTCCAACTATGGCTACACCTTC. The variable domain in full, with the rest retrieved from reference TRBV19 and TRBJ1-2, is DGGITQSPKYLFRKEGQNVTLSCEQNLNHDAMYWYRQDPGQGLRLIYYSQIVNDFQKGDIAEGYSVSREKKESFPLTVTSAQKNPTAFYLCASSPTGTGVSNYGYTFGSGTRLTVV.

This clone came up a few times. The rearrangement links TRBV5-1 to TRBJ2-1, with D hard to call. From germline, CDR1 is SGHRS and CDR2 YFSETQ. The CDR3 loop spans 11 amino acids. Trimming shortened V by 0 bases and J by 10 bases, and 5 bases separated the two germline ends. The CDR3 nucleotides are TGCGCCAGCAGCTTGGGGGCAGAGCAGTTCTTC. Protein product: CASSLGAEQFF.

The J gene is TRBJ2-2, the V gene TRBV4-1, with 7 bases lining up with TRBD1. From germline, CDR1 is MGHRA and CDR2 YSYEKL. CDR3 size: 17 residues. Unmatched junction bases numbered 16, after V lost 6 bases and J lost 6 bases. The CDR3 DNA follows: TGCGCCAGCAGTCTCCGGGACAGACAACAAGCCTCCGGGGAGCTGTTTTTT. This sequence encodes CASSLRDRQQASGELFF.

This clone was detected once. This rearrangement joins TRBV18 to TRBJ1-1; tentatively, D is TRBD1 (6 bases). Trimming left V 3 bases short and J 5 bases short, with 10 bases between. The germline V gene encodes CDR1 KGHSH and CDR2 LQKENI. This CDR3 is built from 13 residues. CDR3: CASSPQRGTEAFF. The DNA of the CDR3 is TGTGCCAGCTCACCCCAAAGGGGGACTGAAGCTTTCTTT.

The chain combines TRBV7-9 with TRBJ2-3, with 14 bases aligning to TRBD2. Germline CDR1 SEHNR, CDR2 FQNEAQ (reference sequence). CDR3 length: 16 amino acids. V shed 4 bases, J shed 3 bases, and the junction held 3 bases outside the gene matches. The CDR3 region is CASSWTSGGTTDTQYF. CDR3 in DNA: TGTGCCAGCAGCTGGACTAGCGGGGGGACTACAGATACGCAGTATTTT.

The V and J genes are TRBV9 and TRBJ2-5; the match to TRBD1 covers 9 bases. CDR1 and CDR2 (germline): SGDLS, YYNGEE. V lost 0 bases to trimming and J lost 5 bases; unmatched junction nucleotides: 5. CDR3 length: 15 amino acids. The CDR3 spells CASSVDIGQGETQYF. CDR3 DNA: TGTGCCAGCAGCGTAGATATCGGACAGGGGGAGACCCAGTACTTC.

The chain recombines TRBV18 with TRBJ1-1; TRBD1 might be the D (6 bases). The ends were cut back, 5 bases at V and 0 bases at J, with 13 bases in the middle. The CDR3 is 15 residues long. CDR1 and CDR2 (germline): KGHSH, LQKENI. The chain's CDR3 is CASSNTDSMNTEAFF. For the CDR3, the DNA is TGTGCCAGCTCAAACACGGACAGTATGAACACTGAAGCTTTCTTT.

This sequence joins TRBV6-1 and TRBJ1-5, with 8 nucleotides matching TRBD1. The CDR3 runs 14 residues. CDR1 MNHNS and CDR2 SASEGT come from the germline V gene. The V gene end was trimmed by 5 bases and the J gene end by 8 bases; junction bases not matched to a gene: 8. The CDR3 DNA is TGTGCCAGCAGTACGATGGACAGGGTGAAGCCCCAGCATTTT. This encodes CASSTMDRVKPQHF.

The genes are TRBV5-5 and TRBJ1-4; maybe TRBD1 (5 bases). CDR1 and CDR2 (germline): SGHKS, YYEKEE (reference sequence). CDR3 length: 14 residues. Trimming removed 4 bases from V and 8 bases from J, with 15 bases in between. The CDR3 region is CASSAGPGVEKLFF. CDR3 coding DNA: TGTGCCAGCAGCGCGGGACCCGGGGTCGAAAAACTGTTTTTT.

The V gene is TRBV30, the J gene TRBJ1-5, with 7 bases lining up with TRBD1. After removal of 1 base from V and 1 base from J, the junction contained 1 base not matched to a gene. In germline, CDR1 is GTSNPN, CDR2 SVGIG (reference sequence). The CDR3 has 14 residues. The chain's CDR3 is CAWSGGQSNQPQHF. DNA of the CDR3: TGTGCCTGGAGTGGGGGACAGAGCAATCAGCCCCAGCATTTT.

The CDR3 nucleotides are TGTGCCAGCAGCCTCTACACTGAAGCTTTCTTT. Amino acid sequence: CASSLYTEAFF. J is TRBJ1-1 and V is TRBV5-4, with unresolved D. The V gene's germline CDR1 is SGHNT and CDR2 YYREEE (reference sequence). CDR3 size: 11 residues. Trimming took off 4 bases at V and 3 bases at J, with 4 bases between the two ends. The full variable domain, completed using reference TRBV5-4 and TRBJ1-1, is ETGVTQSPTHLIKTRGQQVTLRCSSQSGHNTVSWYQQALGQGPQFIFQYYREEENGRGNFPPRFSGLQFPNYSSELNVNALELDDSALYLCASSLYTEAFFGQGTRLTVV.

The chain couples TRBV5-4 to TRBJ2-3; D gene uncertain. V gave up 4 bases and J gave up 0 bases, with 6 bases separating them. Germline V gene sequence: CDR1 SGHNT, CDR2 YYREEE (reference sequence). The CDR3 has 13 residues. CDR3 DNA: TGTGCCAGCAGCCTCCAGAGCACAGATACGCAGTATTTT. This translates into CASSLQSTDTQYF.

This chain uses TRBV6-5 with TRBJ2-7, with 11 bases aligning to TRBD2. Germline V gene sequence: CDR1 MNHEY, CDR2 SVGAGI. The V gene end was trimmed by 6 bases and the J gene end by 3 bases; junction bases not matched to a gene: 7. CDR3 length: 15 amino acids. The CDR3: CASRQLAGGSYEQYF. CDR3 nucleotides: TGTGCCAGCAGGCAGCTAGCGGGGGGCAGCTACGAGCAGTACTTC.

The chain recombines TRBV7-9 with TRBJ2-7; D uncertain. There are 13 residues in the CDR3. V was trimmed by 2 bases and J by 4 bases, leaving 9 bases between them. Germline V gene data show CDR1 as SEHNR and CDR2 as FQNEAQ (reference sequence). CDR3 residues: CASSLNSLYEQYF. CDR3 nucleotide sequence: TGTGCCAGCAGCTTAAACAGCCTTTACGAGCAGTACTTC.

As for this clone: The sample contains more than one DNA sequence encoding this CDR3. The chain recombines TRBV20-1 with TRBJ1-1; 7 bases match TRBD1. Germline values: CDR1 DFQATT, CDR2 SNEGSKA (reference sequence). V lost 3 bases and J lost 5; bases outside the gene matches: 3. CDR3 length equals 12 residues. The CDR3 nucleotides are TGCAGTGCTAGTCTACAGGGGACTGAAGCTTTCTTT. As protein: CSASLQGTEAFF.

V gene TRBV7-2 combines with J gene TRBJ2-7, with 8 bases matching TRBD1. This CDR3 region has 16 residues. V shed 2 bases and J 3 bases; nucleotides not matched to a gene: 9. Germline CDR1 reads SGHTA; CDR2 reads FQGNSA. CDR3 in DNA: TGTGCCAGCAGCTTAAGGGGCGGACAGGGAAACTACGAGCAGTACTTC. This encodes CASSLRGGQGNYEQYF.

The V call is TRBV28, the J call TRBJ1-1, with TRBD1 as a possible D gene (6 bases). The CDR3 length is 14 residues. Trimming removed 6 bases from V and 4 bases from J, with 15 bases in between. Germline V gene lookup returns CDR1 MDHEN and CDR2 SYDVKM. This CDR3 is CASRSQGRGTEAFF. The CDR3 bases are TGTGCCAGCAGGTCACAGGGTCGGGGCACTGAAGCTTTCTTT.

This clone was found once. This rearrangement joins TRBV7-2 to TRBJ1-2, with a weak D call TRBD1 (5 bases). Between the trimmed V and J ends, which lost 4 bases and 5 bases, there was a span of 14 bases. The CDR3 consists of 14 residues. CDR1 and CDR2 from the germline V gene are SGHTA and FQGNSA. The CDR3 sequence: CASSSSAGSYGYTF. The CDR3 DNA sequence: TGTGCCAGCAGCTCCTCGGCAGGGTCATATGGCTACACCTTC. The full variable domain, rest sourced from reference TRBV7-2 and TRBJ1-2, is GAGVSQSPSNKVTEKGKDVELRCDPISGHTALYWYRQSLGQGLEFLIYFQGNSAPDKSGLPSDRFSAERTGGSVSTLTIQRTQQEDSAVYLCASSSSAGSYGYTFGSGTRLTVV.

This chain connects TRBV3-1 (or the pseudogene TRBV3-2) to TRBJ1-1, with 8 bases fitting TRBD1. CDR1 is LGHDT, CDR2 YNNKEL, per germline (reference sequence). CDR3 length equals 15 residues. V dropped 6 bases and J dropped 1; count of bases not matched to a gene: 7. As DNA, the CDR3 is TGTGCCAGCAGTCTACGGGACAGGCGGAACACTGAAGCTTTCTTT. It translates to CASSLRDRRNTEAFF.